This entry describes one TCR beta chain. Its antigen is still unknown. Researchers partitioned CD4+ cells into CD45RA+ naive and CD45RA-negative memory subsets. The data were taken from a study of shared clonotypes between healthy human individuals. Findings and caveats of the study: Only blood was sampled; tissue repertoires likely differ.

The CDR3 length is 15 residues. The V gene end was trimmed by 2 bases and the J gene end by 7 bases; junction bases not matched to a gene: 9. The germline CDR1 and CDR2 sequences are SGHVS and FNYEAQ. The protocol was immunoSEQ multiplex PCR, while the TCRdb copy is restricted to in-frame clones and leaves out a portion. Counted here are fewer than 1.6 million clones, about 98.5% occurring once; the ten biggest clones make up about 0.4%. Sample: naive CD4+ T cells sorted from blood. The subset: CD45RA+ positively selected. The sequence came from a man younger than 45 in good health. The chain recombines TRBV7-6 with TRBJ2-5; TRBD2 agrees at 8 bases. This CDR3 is CASSLLSGSKGTQYF. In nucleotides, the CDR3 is TGTGCCAGCAGCTTACTAAGCGGGAGTAAAGGGACCCAGTACTTC.